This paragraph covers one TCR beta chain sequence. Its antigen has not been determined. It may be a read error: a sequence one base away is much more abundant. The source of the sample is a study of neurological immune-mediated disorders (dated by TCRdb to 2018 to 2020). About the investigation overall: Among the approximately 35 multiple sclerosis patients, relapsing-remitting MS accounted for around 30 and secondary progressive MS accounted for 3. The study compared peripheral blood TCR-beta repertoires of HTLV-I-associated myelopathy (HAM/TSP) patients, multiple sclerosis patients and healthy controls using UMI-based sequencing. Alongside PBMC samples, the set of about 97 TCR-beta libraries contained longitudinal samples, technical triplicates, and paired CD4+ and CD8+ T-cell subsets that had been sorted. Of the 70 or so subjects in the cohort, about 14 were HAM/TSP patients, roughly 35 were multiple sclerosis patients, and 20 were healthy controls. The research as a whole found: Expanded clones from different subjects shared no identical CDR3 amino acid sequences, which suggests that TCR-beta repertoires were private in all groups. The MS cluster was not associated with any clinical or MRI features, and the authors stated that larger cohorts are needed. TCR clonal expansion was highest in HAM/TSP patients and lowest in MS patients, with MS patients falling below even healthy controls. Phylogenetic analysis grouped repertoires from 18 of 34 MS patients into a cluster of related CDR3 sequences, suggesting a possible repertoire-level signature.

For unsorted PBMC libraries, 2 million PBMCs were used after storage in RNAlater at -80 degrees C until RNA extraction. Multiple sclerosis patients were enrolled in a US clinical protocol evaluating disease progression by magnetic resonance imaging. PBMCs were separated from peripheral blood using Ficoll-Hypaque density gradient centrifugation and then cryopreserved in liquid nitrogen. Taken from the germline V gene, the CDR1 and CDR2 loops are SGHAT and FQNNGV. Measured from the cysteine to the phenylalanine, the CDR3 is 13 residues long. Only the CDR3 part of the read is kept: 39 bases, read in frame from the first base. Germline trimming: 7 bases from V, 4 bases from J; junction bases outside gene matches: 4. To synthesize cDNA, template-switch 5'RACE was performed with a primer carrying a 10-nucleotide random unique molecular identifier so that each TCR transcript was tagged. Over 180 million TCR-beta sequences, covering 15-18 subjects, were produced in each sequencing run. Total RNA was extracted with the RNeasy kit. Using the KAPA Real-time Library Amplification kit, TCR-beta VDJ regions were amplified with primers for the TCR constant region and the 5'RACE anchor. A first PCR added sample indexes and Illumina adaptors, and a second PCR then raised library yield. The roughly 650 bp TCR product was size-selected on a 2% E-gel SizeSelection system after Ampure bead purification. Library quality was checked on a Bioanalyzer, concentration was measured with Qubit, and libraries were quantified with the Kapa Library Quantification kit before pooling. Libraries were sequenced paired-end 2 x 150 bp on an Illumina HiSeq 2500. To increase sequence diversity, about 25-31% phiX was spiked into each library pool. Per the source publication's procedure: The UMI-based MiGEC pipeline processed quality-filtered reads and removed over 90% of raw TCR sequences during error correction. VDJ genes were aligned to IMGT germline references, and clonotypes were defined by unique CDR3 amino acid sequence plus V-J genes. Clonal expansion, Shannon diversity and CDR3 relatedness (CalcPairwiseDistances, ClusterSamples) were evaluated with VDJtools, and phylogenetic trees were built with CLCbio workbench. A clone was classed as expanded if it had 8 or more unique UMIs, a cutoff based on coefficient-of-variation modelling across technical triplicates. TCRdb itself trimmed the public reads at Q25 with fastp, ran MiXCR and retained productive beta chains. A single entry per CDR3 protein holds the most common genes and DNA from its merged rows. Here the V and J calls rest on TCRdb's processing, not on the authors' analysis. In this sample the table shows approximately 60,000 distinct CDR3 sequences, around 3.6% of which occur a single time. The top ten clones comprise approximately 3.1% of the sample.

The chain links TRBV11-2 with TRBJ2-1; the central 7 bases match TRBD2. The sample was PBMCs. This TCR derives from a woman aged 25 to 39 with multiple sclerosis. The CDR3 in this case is CASKRERYNEQFF. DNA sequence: TGTGCCAGCAAGCGGGAACGTTACAATGAGCAGTTCTTC.